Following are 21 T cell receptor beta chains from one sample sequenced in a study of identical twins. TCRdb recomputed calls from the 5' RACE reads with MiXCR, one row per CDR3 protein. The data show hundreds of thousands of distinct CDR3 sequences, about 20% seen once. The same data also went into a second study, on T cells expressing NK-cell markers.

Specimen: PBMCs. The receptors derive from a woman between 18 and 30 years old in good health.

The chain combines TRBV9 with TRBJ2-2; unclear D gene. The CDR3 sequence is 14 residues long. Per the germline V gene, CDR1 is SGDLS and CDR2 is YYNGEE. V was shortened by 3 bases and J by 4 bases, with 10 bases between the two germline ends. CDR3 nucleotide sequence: TGTGCCAGCAGCGAACTTCTCTCCACCGGGGAGCTGTTTTTT. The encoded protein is CASSELLSTGELFF. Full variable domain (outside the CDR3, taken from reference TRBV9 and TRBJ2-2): DSGVTQTPKHLITATGQRVTLRCSPRSGDLSVYWYQQSLDQGLQFLIQYYNGEERAKGNILERFSAQQFPDLHSELNLSSLELGDSALYFCASSELLSTGELFFGEGSRLTVL.

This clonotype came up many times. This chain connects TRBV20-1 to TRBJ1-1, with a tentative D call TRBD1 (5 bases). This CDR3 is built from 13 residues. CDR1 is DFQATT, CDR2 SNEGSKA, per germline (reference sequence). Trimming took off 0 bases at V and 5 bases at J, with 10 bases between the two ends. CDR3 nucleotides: TGCAGTGCTAGAGATTTCCGGGGGACTGAAGCTTTCTTT. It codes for CSARDFRGTEAFF.

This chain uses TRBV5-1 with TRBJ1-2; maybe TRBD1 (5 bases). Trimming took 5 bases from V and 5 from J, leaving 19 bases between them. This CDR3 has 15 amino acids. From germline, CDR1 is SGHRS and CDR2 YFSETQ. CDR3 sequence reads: CASRASGPTGYGYTF. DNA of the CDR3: TGCGCCAGCAGAGCTTCGGGACCAACGGGGTATGGCTACACCTTC.

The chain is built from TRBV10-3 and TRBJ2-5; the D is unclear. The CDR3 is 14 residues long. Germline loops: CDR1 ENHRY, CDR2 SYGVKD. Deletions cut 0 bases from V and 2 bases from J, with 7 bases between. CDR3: CAISESGQQETQYF. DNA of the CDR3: TGTGCCATCAGTGAGTCGGGCCAACAAGAGACCCAGTACTTC.

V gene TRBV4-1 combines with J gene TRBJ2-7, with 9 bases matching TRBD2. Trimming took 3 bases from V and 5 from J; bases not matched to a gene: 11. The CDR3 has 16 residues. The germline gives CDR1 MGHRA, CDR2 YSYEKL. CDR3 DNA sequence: TGCGCCAGCAGCCACCCTCCGAGCGGGAGGAGAGACGAGCAGTACTTC. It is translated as CASSHPPSGRRDEQYF.

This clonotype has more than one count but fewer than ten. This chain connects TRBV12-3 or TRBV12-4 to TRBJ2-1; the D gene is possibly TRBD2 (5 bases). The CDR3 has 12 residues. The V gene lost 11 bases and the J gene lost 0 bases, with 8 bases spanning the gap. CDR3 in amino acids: CAVSGSYNEQFF. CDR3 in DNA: TGTGCCGTAAGCGGCTCCTACAATGAGCAGTTCTTC.

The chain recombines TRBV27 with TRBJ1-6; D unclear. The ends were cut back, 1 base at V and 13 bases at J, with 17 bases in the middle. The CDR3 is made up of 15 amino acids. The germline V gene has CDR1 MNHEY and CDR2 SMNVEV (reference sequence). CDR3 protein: CASSLWIPSESPLHF. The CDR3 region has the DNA TGTGCCAGCAGTTTATGGATACCATCGGAGTCCCCCCTCCACTTT.

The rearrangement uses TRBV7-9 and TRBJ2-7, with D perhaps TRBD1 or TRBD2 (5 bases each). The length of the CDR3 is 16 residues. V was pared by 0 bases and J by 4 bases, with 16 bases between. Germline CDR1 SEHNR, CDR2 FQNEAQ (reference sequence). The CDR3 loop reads CASSLARGITDYEQYF. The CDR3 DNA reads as TGTGCCAGCAGCTTAGCGAGGGGTATAACAGATTACGAGCAGTACTTC.

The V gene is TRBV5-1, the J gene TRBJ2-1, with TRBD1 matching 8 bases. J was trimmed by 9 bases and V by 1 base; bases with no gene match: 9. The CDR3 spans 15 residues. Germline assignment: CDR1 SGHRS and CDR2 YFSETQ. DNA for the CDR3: TGCGCCAGCAGCTTGAGGACAGGGTGGGGCGGTGAGCAGTTCTTC. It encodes CASSLRTGWGGEQFF. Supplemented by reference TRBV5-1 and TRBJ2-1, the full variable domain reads KAGVTQTPRYLIKTRGQQVTLSCSPISGHRSVSWYQQTPGQGLQFLFEYFSETQRNKGNFPGRFSGRQFSNSRSEMNVSTLELGDSALYLCASSLRTGWGGEQFFGPGTRLTVL.

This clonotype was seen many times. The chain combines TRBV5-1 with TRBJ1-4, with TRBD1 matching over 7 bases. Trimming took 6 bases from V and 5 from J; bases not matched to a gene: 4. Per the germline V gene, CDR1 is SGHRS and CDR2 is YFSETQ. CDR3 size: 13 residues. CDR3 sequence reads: CASKETGNEKLFF. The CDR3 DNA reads TGCGCCAGCAAGGAGACAGGGAATGAAAAACTGTTTTTT.

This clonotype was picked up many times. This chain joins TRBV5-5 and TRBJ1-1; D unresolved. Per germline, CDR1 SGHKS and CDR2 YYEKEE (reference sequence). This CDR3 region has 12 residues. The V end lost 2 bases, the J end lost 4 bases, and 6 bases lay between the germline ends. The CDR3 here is CASSFYATEAFF. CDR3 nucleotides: TGTGCCAGCAGCTTTTATGCCACTGAAGCTTTCTTT.

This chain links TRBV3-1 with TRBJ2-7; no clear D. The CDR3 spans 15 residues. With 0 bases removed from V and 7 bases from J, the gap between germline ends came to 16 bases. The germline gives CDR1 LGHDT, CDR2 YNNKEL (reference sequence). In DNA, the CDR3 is TGTGCCAGCAGCCAAGATCCAGCCTATTCTCGAGAGCAGTACTTC. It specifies CASSQDPAYSREQYF.

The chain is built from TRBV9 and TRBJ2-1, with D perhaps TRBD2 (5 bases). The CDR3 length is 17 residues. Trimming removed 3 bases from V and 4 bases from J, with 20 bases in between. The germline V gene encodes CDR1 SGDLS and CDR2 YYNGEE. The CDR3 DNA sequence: TGTGCCAGCAGCGGTCCCGCGGGCCAGTTCCTTTACAATGAGCAGTTCTTC. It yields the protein CASSGPAGQFLYNEQFF.

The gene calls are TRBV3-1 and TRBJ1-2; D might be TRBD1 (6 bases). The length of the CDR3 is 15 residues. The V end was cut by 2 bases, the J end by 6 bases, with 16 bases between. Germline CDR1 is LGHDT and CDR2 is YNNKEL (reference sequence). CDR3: CASSQQVGQTDGYTF. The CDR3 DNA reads TGTGCCAGCAGCCAACAAGTTGGACAGACAGATGGCTACACCTTC.

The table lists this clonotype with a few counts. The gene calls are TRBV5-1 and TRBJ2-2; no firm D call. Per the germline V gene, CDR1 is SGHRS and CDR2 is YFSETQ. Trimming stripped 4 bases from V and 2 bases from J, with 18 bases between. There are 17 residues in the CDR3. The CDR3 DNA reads TGCGCCAGCAGCGCCCTCTGGATGAGCGACAACACCGGGGAGCTGTTTTTT. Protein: CASSALWMSDNTGELFF.

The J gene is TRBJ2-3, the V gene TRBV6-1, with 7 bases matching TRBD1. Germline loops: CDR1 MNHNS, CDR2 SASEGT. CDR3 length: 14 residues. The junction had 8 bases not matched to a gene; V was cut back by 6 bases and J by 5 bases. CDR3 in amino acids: CASRPGQRGDTQYF. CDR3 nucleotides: TGTGCCAGCAGACCGGGACAGAGGGGAGATACGCAGTATTTT.

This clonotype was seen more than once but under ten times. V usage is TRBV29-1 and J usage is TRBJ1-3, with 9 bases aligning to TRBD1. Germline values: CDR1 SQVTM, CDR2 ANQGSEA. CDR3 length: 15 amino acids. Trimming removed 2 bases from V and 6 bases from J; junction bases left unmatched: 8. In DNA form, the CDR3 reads TGCAGCGTTGAACCCCGGGACAGGGACGAAAACACCATATATTTT. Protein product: CSVEPRDRDENTIYF.

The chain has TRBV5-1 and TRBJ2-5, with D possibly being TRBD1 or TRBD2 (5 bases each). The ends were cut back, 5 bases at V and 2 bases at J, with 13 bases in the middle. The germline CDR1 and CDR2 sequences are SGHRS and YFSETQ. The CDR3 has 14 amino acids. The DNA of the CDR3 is TGCGCCAGCAGGTCCTGGGACGGACAAGAGACCCAGTACTTC. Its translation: CASRSWDGQETQYF.

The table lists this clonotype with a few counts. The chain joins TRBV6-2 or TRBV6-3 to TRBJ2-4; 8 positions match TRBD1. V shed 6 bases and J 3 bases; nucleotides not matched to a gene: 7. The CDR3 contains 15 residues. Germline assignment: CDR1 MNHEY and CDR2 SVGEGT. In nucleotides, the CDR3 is TGTGCCAGCAGCAAGACAGGGGCCAGCAAAAACATTCAGTACTTC. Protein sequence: CASSKTGASKNIQYF.

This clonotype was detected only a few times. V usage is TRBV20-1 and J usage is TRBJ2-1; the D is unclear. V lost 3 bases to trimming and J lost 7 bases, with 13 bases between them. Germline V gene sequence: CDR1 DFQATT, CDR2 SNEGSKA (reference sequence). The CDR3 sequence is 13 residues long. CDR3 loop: CSARRSLRNEQFF. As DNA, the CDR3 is TGCAGTGCTAGGAGGTCCCTGAGAAATGAGCAGTTCTTC.

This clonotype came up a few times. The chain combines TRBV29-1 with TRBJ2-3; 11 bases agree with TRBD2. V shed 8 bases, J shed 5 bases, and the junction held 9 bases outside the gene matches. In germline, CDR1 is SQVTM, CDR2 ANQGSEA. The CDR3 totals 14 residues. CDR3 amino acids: CSLPSGGPGDTQYF. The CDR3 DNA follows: TGCAGCCTCCCTAGCGGGGGGCCGGGAGATACGCAGTATTTT.